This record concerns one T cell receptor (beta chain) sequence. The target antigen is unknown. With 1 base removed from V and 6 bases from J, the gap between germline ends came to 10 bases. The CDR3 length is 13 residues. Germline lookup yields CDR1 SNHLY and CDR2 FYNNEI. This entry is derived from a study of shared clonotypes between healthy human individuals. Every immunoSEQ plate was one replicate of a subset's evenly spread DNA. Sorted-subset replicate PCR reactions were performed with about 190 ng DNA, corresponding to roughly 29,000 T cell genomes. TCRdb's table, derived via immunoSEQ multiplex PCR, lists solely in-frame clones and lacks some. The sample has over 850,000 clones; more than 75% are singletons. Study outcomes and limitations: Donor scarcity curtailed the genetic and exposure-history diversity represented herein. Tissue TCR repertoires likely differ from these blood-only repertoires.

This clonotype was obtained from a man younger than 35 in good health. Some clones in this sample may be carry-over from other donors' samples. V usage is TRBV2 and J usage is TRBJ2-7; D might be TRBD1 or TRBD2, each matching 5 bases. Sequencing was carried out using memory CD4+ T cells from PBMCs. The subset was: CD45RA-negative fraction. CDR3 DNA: TGTGCCAGCAGTGAAGGTCTGGGGGTCGAGCAGTACTTC. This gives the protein CASSEGLGVEQYF. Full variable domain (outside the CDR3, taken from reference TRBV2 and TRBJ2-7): EPEVTQTPSHQVTQMGQEVILRCVPISNHLYFYWYRQILGQKVEFLVSFYNNEISEKSEIFDDQFSVERPDGSNFTLKIRSTKLEDSAMYFCASSEGLGVEQYFGPGTRLTVT.